A single sample is the source of the 17 T cell receptor beta chains below, sequenced in a study of CD8 T cells in ankylosing spondylitis (dated by TCRdb to 2017 to 2019). The library was made by 5' RACE. The instrument was an Illumina HiSeq 2500. TCRdb trimmed the raw reads at Q25, called clones with MiXCR and kept productive beta chains. One record per CDR3 amino acid sequence lists the most common genes and DNA. The sample profile shows more than 100,000 distinct CDR3 sequences; 17% of them were found once. Of the sample, about 33% is held by the ten largest clones. The antigens these receptors bind are not known. General findings and caveats noted by the study authors: A TCR beta motif made up of several highly homologous amino acid variants appeared to be characteristic of blood from ankylosing spondylitis patients.

Material for sequencing was blood, either unsorted or a sorted T cell fraction (not recorded which). The receptors shown here come from a male donor with ankylosing spondylitis.

The table lists this clonotype with many counts. The V call is TRBV29-1, the J call TRBJ2-1; 8 positions agree with TRBD1. With V trimmed by 5 bases and J by 3 bases, 12 bases remained unmatched. CDR1 is SQVTM, CDR2 ANQGSEA, per germline. The CDR3 is made up of 16 amino acids. The CDR3 nucleotides read TGCAGCGTTAATCTATTCGGACAGGGTGGCTACAATGAGCAGTTCTTC. This codes for CSVNLFGQGGYNEQFF.

In this sample, this clonotype turned up a few times. CDR3 nucleotide sequence: TGTGCCAGCACTAGCTCCGGGGAGCTGTTTTTT. This translates into CASTSSGELFF. The rearrangement joins TRBV6-2 or TRBV6-3 to TRBJ2-2, with D possibly being TRBD2 (5 bases). V lost 7 bases and J lost 6, with 6 bases in between. CDR3 size: 11 residues. Germline V gene lookup returns CDR1 MNHEY and CDR2 SVGEGT.

The chain carries TRBV27 and TRBJ2-1; D remains ambiguous. CDR1 MNHEY and CDR2 SMNVEV come from the germline V gene (reference sequence). Between the trimmed V and J ends, which lost 1 base and 2 bases, there was a span of 12 bases. The CDR3 is 16 amino acids. CDR3 in DNA: TGTGCCAGCAGTTTATTTGGCGCGCCCCCCTACAATGAGCAGTTCTTC. Amino acid sequence: CASSLFGAPPYNEQFF.

This clonotype has a handful of counts. This sequence joins TRBV7-8 and TRBJ2-7; perhaps TRBD1 as D (6 bases). Germline CDR1 SGHVS, CDR2 FQNEAQ. The CDR3 extends over 17 amino acids. With 1 base removed from V and 2 bases from J, the gap between germline ends came to 18 bases. CDR3 nucleotide sequence: TGTGCCAGCAGCTTAGGAAGGGGGAACAGGCTTACCTACGAGCAGTACTTC. Translating it yields CASSLGRGNRLTYEQYF.

In this sample, this clonotype turned up a few times. The J gene is TRBJ2-2, the V gene TRBV12-3 or TRBV12-4; 7 bases are shared with TRBD2. CDR3 length: 15 amino acids. The V gene end was trimmed by 4 bases and the J gene end by 4 bases; junction bases not matched to a gene: 6. The CDR3 spells CASSSTGRLTGELFF. CDR3 nucleotides: TGTGCCAGCAGTTCTACCGGGAGGCTCACCGGGGAGCTGTTTTTT.

This clonotype has just a few counts. The chain is built from TRBV5-1 and TRBJ2-7, with TRBD2 matching 8 bases. The CDR3 sequence is 17 residues long. Germline CDR1 SGHRS, CDR2 YFSETQ. Trimming took 0 bases from V and 3 from J; bases not matched to a gene: 11. The CDR3 reads CASSLVVGSGTLYEQYF. CDR3 nucleotide sequence: TGCGCCAGCAGCTTGGTGGTTGGTAGCGGGACCCTCTACGAGCAGTACTTC.

This clonotype has a count of ten or more. The chain links TRBV5-5 to TRBJ2-1; the D gene could be TRBD1 or TRBD2 (5 bases each). The CDR3 length is 12 residues. Trimming pared 0 bases from V and 10 bases from J, leaving 8 bases between. In germline, CDR1 is SGHKS, CDR2 YYEKEE (reference sequence). As DNA, the CDR3 is TGTGCCAGCAGCTTGGGTGGGGGAGAGCAGTTCTTC. Protein: CASSLGGGEQFF. Together with reference TRBV5-5 and TRBJ2-1, the CDR3 gives the full variable domain: DAGVTQSPTHLIKTRGQQVTLRCSPISGHKSVSWYQQVLGQGPQFIFQYYEKEERGRGNFPDRFSARQFPNYSSELNVNALLLGDSALYLCASSLGGGEQFFGPGTRLTVL.

A few counts support this clonotype. The rearrangement links TRBV4-3 to TRBJ2-7; the match to TRBD2 covers 12 bases. Looked up from germline, CDR1 is LGHNA and CDR2 is YSLEER. The CDR3 sequence is 15 residues long. The trim removed 4 bases at V and 5 bases at J, leaving 6 bases unmatched. CDR3 bases: TGCGCCAGCAGCCTGGTCCGGACTAGCGGGAACGAGCAGTACTTC. It is translated as CASSLVRTSGNEQYF.

This chain connects TRBV27 to TRBJ2-7; 16 nucleotides align to TRBD2. V shed 3 bases and J 2 bases; nucleotides not matched to a gene: 10. The CDR3 sequence is 19 residues long. Germline CDR1 reads MNHEY; CDR2 reads SMNVEV (reference sequence). CDR3: CASSFLGGLAGGITYEQYF. As DNA, the CDR3 is TGTGCCAGCAGTTTCCTAGGGGGACTAGCGGGAGGGATAACCTACGAGCAGTACTTC.

The rearrangement uses TRBV5-1 and TRBJ2-7; D call uncertain. CDR1 and CDR2 from the germline V gene are SGHRS and YFSETQ. This CDR3 has 16 residues. V lost 0 bases and J lost 3, with 16 bases in between. CDR3 loop: CASSLGSVPPLYEQYF. The CDR3 DNA reads as TGCGCCAGCAGCTTGGGGTCGGTGCCTCCCCTCTACGAGCAGTACTTC.

The V and J genes are TRBV2 and TRBJ1-1; D perhaps matches TRBD1 (6 bases). The CDR3 is made up of 12 amino acids. Trimming left V 10 bases short and J 6 bases short, with 15 bases between. Germline-derived CDR1 and CDR2 are SNHLY and FYNNEI. CDR3 residues: CANEGGSAEAFF. CDR3 nucleotides: TGTGCCAACGAAGGGGGTAGCGCTGAAGCTTTCTTT.

This clonotype was observed a few times. V and J are TRBV24-1 and TRBJ2-1; 7 bases fit TRBD2. CDR1 is KGHDR, CDR2 SFDVKD, per germline. The CDR3 loop spans 18 amino acids. V was pared by 10 bases and J by 3 bases, with 20 bases of the junction left unmatched. The CDR3 DNA sequence: TGTGCCACGAGCGGGACGGTGAAGAGCGGTTCCCTCTACAATGAGCAGTTCTTC. Translation: CATSGTVKSGSLYNEQFF.

This chain connects TRBV5-6 to TRBJ2-7; 11 positions match TRBD2. This CDR3 contains 14 residues. V gave up 4 bases and J gave up 3 bases; unmatched junction bases: 3. Germline assignment: CDR1 SGHDT and CDR2 YYEEEE. The DNA of the CDR3 is TGTGCCAGCAGCGCCGGGACTAGCGGCTACGAGCAGTACTTC. This sequence encodes CASSAGTSGYEQYF.

The CDR3 loop reads CASSPSGGATDTQYF. The CDR3 coding sequence is TGTGCCAGCTCCCCTTCTGGGGGCGCGACAGATACGCAGTATTTT. The V and J genes are TRBV12-3 or TRBV12-4 and TRBJ2-3; possibly TRBD1 for D (6 bases). There are 15 residues in the CDR3. Trimming stripped 8 bases from V and 3 bases from J, with 18 bases between.

The sample holds a few counts of this clonotype. CDR3 amino acids: CASSLQAAGFEQFF. In DNA, the CDR3 is TGTGCCAGCAGCTTACAGGCCGCGGGGTTTGAGCAGTTCTTC. The chain recombines TRBV7-9 with TRBJ2-1; D may be TRBD2 (6 bases). Trimming shortened V by 2 bases and J by 9 bases, and 14 bases separated the two germline ends. Looked up from germline, CDR1 is SEHNR and CDR2 is FQNEAQ (reference sequence). The CDR3 is 14 amino acids.

This sequence joins TRBV12-3 or TRBV12-4 and TRBJ1-1; 9 bases are shared with TRBD1. This CDR3 is built from 14 residues. J was trimmed by 4 bases and V by 5 bases; bases with no gene match: 5. CDR3 protein: CASSARTGATEAFF. CDR3 DNA: TGTGCCAGCAGTGCGCGGACAGGGGCCACTGAAGCTTTCTTT.

This clonotype was seen a handful of times. The chain has TRBV7-3 and TRBJ2-3; D uncertain. CDR3 length: 14 amino acids. CDR1 SGHTA and CDR2 FQGTGA come from the germline V gene. Deletions cut 5 bases from V and 4 bases from J, with 13 bases between. Here the CDR3 reads CASSEYAGSDTQYF. In DNA, the CDR3 is TGTGCCAGCAGCGAGTACGCCGGGTCAGATACGCAGTATTTT.